The clone carrying this TCR beta chain was observed a single time. The antigen remains unidentified. This sample is drawn from a study of OX40 agonist ivuxolimab in advanced cancers. Study summary: Three partial responders included one hepatocellular carcinoma patient and two cutaneous melanoma patients. Regarding the study as a whole: Near-lowest levels of clonal expansion characterized partial responders at 0.1-3.0 mg/kg. Low normalized T-cell clonal expansion was additionally recorded for some nonresponders. Clonal expansion was seen in CD4+ and CD8+ blood T cells by week 6 at 0.1 to 3.0 mg/kg.

The CDR3 has 13 amino acids. Germline assignment: CDR1 MNHEY and CDR2 SMNVEV (reference sequence). With 4 bases removed from V and 6 bases from J, the gap between germline ends came to 12 bases. The assay was immunoSEQ multiplex PCR, and TCRdb's table has in-frame clones only and misses some. The repertoire holds over 55,000 clones, with over 75% as singletons. The chain combines TRBV27 with TRBJ1-1; D uncertain. The receptor was derived from an adult with an advanced solid tumor such as melanoma, head and neck, liver or kidney cancer. This material consisted of CD4+ or CD8+ T cells sorted from blood, taken in a trial of the OX40 agonist ivuxolimab. The CDR3 loop reads CASSWNAGSEAFF. CDR3 sequence (DNA): TGTGCCAGCAGTTGGAACGCGGGATCTGAAGCTTTCTTT.